These 17 T cell receptor beta chains share one sample of origin, sequenced in a study of T-cell reconstitution after alpha-beta-depleted transplantation in children. Preparation of the TCRbeta library was carried out with unique molecular identifiers. MiXCR was run by TCRdb on the PCR reads, yielding one entry per CDR3 protein. The table shows about 480,000 distinct CDR3 sequences, with around 12% occurring only once. The sequencing here drew on PBMCs from the stem cell graft donor, taken from the stem cell graft. These receptors originate from a human donor who donated a stem cell graft to a child with combined immunodeficiency.

This clonotype was seen a few times. The chain is built from TRBV20-1 and TRBJ1-1; D ambiguous. Trimming took off 1 base at V and 0 bases at J, with 18 bases between the two ends. The germline CDR1 and CDR2 sequences are DFQATT and SNEGSKA (reference sequence). The CDR3 runs to 17 residues. The CDR3 reads CSARVPGWEGMNTEAFF. As DNA, the CDR3 is TGCAGTGCTAGAGTTCCGGGTTGGGAGGGAATGAACACTGAAGCTTTCTTT.

The chain links TRBV6-2 or TRBV6-3 to TRBJ1-6; TRBD1 might be the D (6 bases). The CDR3 extends over 13 amino acids. The germline V and J ends were trimmed by 6 bases and 6 bases, with 9 bases remaining between them. CDR1 is MNHEY, CDR2 SVGEGT, per germline. DNA of the CDR3: TGTGCCAGCAGCCTGGACAGTAATTCACCCCTCCACTTT. Encoded protein: CASSLDSNSPLHF.

The chain couples TRBV20-1 to TRBJ2-7, with D maybe TRBD1 (6 bases). The CDR3 is 13 residues long. V was shortened by 6 bases and J by 6 bases, with 18 bases between the two germline ends. Per germline, CDR1 DFQATT and CDR2 SNEGSKA (reference sequence). The CDR3 DNA is TGCAGTGCACCCGGGACATCCCAACTCGAGCAGTACTTC. Its protein is CSAPGTSQLEQYF.

At least ten counts were recorded for this clonotype. The rearrangement uses TRBV7-2 and TRBJ2-3; D perhaps matches TRBD2 (7 bases). Germline-derived CDR1 and CDR2 are SGHTA and FQGNSA. The CDR3 consists of 16 residues. Trimming took 0 bases from V and 0 from J, leaving 10 bases between them. CDR3 region: CASSLAGGRSTDTQYF. The CDR3 DNA reads as TGTGCCAGCAGCTTAGCGGGGGGGCGAAGCACAGATACGCAGTATTTT.

The chain has TRBV5-1 and TRBJ2-1; 10 positions match TRBD1. CDR3 length: 16 amino acids. V lost 0 bases and J lost 2; bases outside the gene matches: 2. In germline, CDR1 is SGHRS, CDR2 YFSETQ. The CDR3 coding sequence is TGCGCCAGCAGCTTGGGACAGGGGGCAACCTACAATGAGCAGTTCTTC. Translated, it gives CASSLGQGATYNEQFF.

This clonotype occurred a few times. The chain recombines TRBV29-1 with TRBJ1-4; D gene unclear. Germline V gene data show CDR1 as SQVTM and CDR2 as ANQGSEA. The CDR3 runs 15 residues. V was pared by 6 bases and J by 0 bases, with 14 bases between. CDR3 loop: CSVRYGGATNEKLFF. In DNA, the CDR3 is TGCAGCGTCCGTTATGGAGGTGCAACTAATGAAAAACTGTTTTTT.

This clonotype was counted a few times. The CDR3 loop reads CASSFRNPYEQYF. In nucleotides, the CDR3 is TGCGCCAGCAGCTTTAGAAATCCCTACGAGCAGTACTTC. The chain combines TRBV5-1 with TRBJ2-7; D is unclear. Germline values: CDR1 SGHRS, CDR2 YFSETQ. This CDR3 is built from 13 residues. Trimming pared 2 bases from V and 2 bases from J, leaving 8 bases between.

This clonotype was seen at least ten times. V usage is TRBV20-1 and J usage is TRBJ1-1; D remains unclear. This CDR3 is 17 amino acids long. Trimming cost V 0 bases and J 2 bases, with 19 bases left between them. Germline V gene lookup returns CDR1 DFQATT and CDR2 SNEGSKA (reference sequence). The CDR3 DNA reads as TGCAGTGCTAGAGATCCGGTGGAACGGTGGATAAACACTGAAGCTTTCTTT. This sequence encodes CSARDPVERWINTEAFF.

This clonotype turned up a few times. V is TRBV12-3 or TRBV12-4 and J is TRBJ1-1; D gene ambiguous. The length of the CDR3 is 13 residues. V shed 3 bases and J shed 3 bases, with 8 bases lying between them. CDR3 in amino acids: CASSFFGDTEAFF. CDR3 nucleotides: TGTGCCAGCAGTTTCTTTGGGGACACTGAAGCTTTCTTT.

The sample holds a few counts of this clonotype. The chain recombines TRBV20-1 with TRBJ2-5; D may be TRBD2 (5 bases). The germline V and J ends were trimmed by 6 bases and 4 bases, with 21 bases remaining between them. The germline V gene has CDR1 DFQATT and CDR2 SNEGSKA (reference sequence). This CDR3 is built from 15 residues. This CDR3 reads CSAPEGLLVGETQYF. The DNA of the CDR3 is TGCAGTGCCCCCGAGGGCCTACTAGTTGGAGAGACCCAGTACTTC.

The chain employs TRBV7-8 and TRBJ2-2, with 8 bases lining up with TRBD2. Germline CDR1 reads SGHVS; CDR2 reads FQNEAQ. The CDR3 is 14 amino acids. Germline trimming cut 7 bases from V and 4 bases from J; bases unmatched to any gene: 5. CDR3 loop: CASIGAGVTGELFF. The CDR3, as DNA: TGTGCCAGCATCGGAGCGGGAGTCACCGGGGAGCTGTTTTTT.

The chain carries TRBV9 and TRBJ2-7; TRBD2 matches 7 bases. The CDR3 is 16 amino acids. Germline V lookup: CDR1 SGDLS, CDR2 YYNGEE. The V gene end was trimmed by 3 bases and the J gene end by 5 bases; junction bases not matched to a gene: 14. CDR3 sequence reads: CASSAGIGGRPNEQYF. CDR3 bases: TGTGCCAGCAGCGCCGGTATAGGCGGGAGACCCAACGAGCAGTACTTC.

The sample holds a few counts of this clonotype. This sequence joins TRBV11-1 and TRBJ2-1; D gene uncertain. The germline V and J ends were trimmed by 1 base and 9 bases, with 10 bases remaining between them. The CDR3 loop spans 13 amino acids. Germline assignment: CDR1 SGHAT and CDR2 FQDESV (reference sequence). The CDR3 sequence is CASSLGARGEQFF. Here the CDR3 DNA reads TGTGCCAGCAGCTTAGGGGCTCGAGGTGAGCAGTTCTTC.

The rearrangement uses TRBV4-3 and TRBJ1-3, with D tentatively TRBD1 (5 bases). CDR1 is LGHNA, CDR2 YSLEER, per germline. The germline V and J ends were trimmed by 2 bases and 0 bases, with 14 bases remaining between them. This CDR3 is built from 17 residues. The chain's CDR3 is CASSQSWDFGSGNTIYF. The CDR3 DNA reads TGCGCCAGCAGCCAATCTTGGGACTTCGGCTCTGGAAACACCATATATTTT.

This clonotype showed up just a few times. The rearrangement links TRBV9 to TRBJ2-1; TRBD2 matches 12 bases. Germline trimming cut 3 bases from V and 10 bases from J; bases unmatched to any gene: 8. This CDR3 is built from 15 residues. In germline, CDR1 is SGDLS, CDR2 YYNGEE. The CDR3 region is CASSALAGGPNEQFF. In DNA, the CDR3 is TGTGCCAGCAGCGCACTAGCGGGGGGCCCAAACGAGCAGTTCTTC.

The genes are TRBV11-3 and TRBJ2-5; 10 nucleotides align to TRBD2. The CDR3 extends over 16 amino acids. Trimming took 4 bases from V and 3 from J; bases not matched to a gene: 8. In germline, CDR1 is SGHNT, CDR2 YENEEA. The CDR3 DNA reads as TGTGCCAGCAGCTCCCGGCGACTAGCGGGTGAAGAGACCCAGTACTTC. This sequence encodes CASSSRRLAGEETQYF.

This clonotype was picked up many times. The chain employs TRBV12-3 or TRBV12-4 and TRBJ2-1; 7 positions agree with TRBD2. The CDR3 sequence is 16 residues long. Unmatched junction bases numbered 16, after V lost 6 bases and J lost 8 bases. The CDR3 nucleotides read TGTGCCAGCAGCCTCTTCCCCGGCCGGGAGGACTATGAGCAGTTCTTC. Translation gives CASSLFPGREDYEQFF.